In this sample, the clone carrying this T cell receptor (beta chain) turned up many times. Antigen: not known. V lost 5 bases, J lost 4 bases, and 8 bases stayed unmatched. The CDR3 covers 14 residues. Germline CDR1 reads SGHVS; CDR2 reads FQNEAQ. The sample is drawn from a study of T cells in Graves' hyperthyroidism and ophthalmopathy. A patient was excluded if there was uncontrolled infection, other autoimmune disease, pregnancy or lactation. Study results and caveats: Blood also held most thyroid clonotypes expanded beyond 0.001.

Regions amplified from RNA transcripts were the TCR beta CDR3 regions. First-round RT-PCR with HTBI primers amplified the TCR CDR3 region. TCRdb called the multiplex PCR reads again in MiXCR, with one record for every CDR3 protein. The table records under 700,000 distinct CDR3 sequences, around 15% of them present only once. Material for sequencing was blood. This rearrangement joins TRBV7-8 to TRBJ2-7, with 7 bases that match TRBD1. The sequence was collected from a woman aged 18-29 years with Graves' hyperthyroidism. CDR3 sequence: CASSQGDRVYEQYF. CDR3 nucleotide sequence: TGTGCCAGCAGCCAAGGGGACAGAGTATACGAGCAGTACTTC.